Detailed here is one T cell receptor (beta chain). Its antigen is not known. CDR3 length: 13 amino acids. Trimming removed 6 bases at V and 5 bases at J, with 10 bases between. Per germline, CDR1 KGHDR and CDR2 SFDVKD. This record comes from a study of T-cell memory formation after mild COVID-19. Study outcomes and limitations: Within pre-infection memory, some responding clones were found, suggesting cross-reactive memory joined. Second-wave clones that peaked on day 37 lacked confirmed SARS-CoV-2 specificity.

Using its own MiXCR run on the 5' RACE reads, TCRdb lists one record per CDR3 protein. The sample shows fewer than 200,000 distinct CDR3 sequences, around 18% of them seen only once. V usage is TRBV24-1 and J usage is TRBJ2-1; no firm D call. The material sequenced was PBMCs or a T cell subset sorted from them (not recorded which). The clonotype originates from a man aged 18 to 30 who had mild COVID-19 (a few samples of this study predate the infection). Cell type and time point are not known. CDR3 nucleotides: TGTGCCACCAGTCCGAGAAAAAACAATGAGCAGTTCTTC. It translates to CATSPRKNNEQFF.